The 19 T cell receptor beta chains reported below all come from one sample, sequenced in a study of Ad26.COV2.S vaccination and SARS-CoV-2 variants. Sequencing used immunoSEQ multiplex PCR; TCRdb keeps in-frame clones, though not all of them. The sample records approximately 140,000 clones, 80% to 90% being singletons. Here the sequenced sample was peripheral blood, taken after recovery from COVID-19. The source of these receptors is a human donor who had recovered from COVID-19.

This clone came up a few times. This chain connects TRBV9 to TRBJ2-7, with 14 bases fitting TRBD2. The CDR3 covers 14 residues. V shed 4 bases and J 6 bases; nucleotides not matched to a gene: 3. Germline loops: CDR1 SGDLS, CDR2 YYNGEE. CDR3 sequence (DNA): TGTGCCAGCAGCCCAGGGACTAGCGGGGGCGAGCAGTACTTC. It encodes CASSPGTSGGEQYF.

This clone was observed a handful of times. The chain uses TRBV18 and TRBJ2-1; 11 bases line up with TRBD2. Germline V gene lookup returns CDR1 KGHSH and CDR2 LQKENI. V shed 0 bases, J shed 7 bases, and the junction held 2 bases outside the gene matches. The CDR3 has 15 amino acids. The CDR3 sequence is CASSPPTSGANEQFF. CDR3 bases: TGTGCCAGCTCACCACCGACTAGCGGGGCTAATGAGCAGTTCTTC.

A single count supports this clone. V usage is TRBV5-1 and J usage is TRBJ2-3; D is ambiguous. This CDR3 is 17 amino acids long. CDR1 is SGHRS and CDR2 is YFSETQ in the germline V gene. The ends were cut back, 4 bases at V and 0 bases at J, with 18 bases in the middle. The CDR3 bases are TGCGCCAGCAGCATACAACTACTTGCTGAGAGCACAGATACGCAGTATTTT. Translation: CASSIQLLAESTDTQYF.

The V call is TRBV27, the J call TRBJ2-2; 9 bases are shared with TRBD1. The CDR3 length is 15 residues. CDR1 MNHEY and CDR2 SMNVEV come from the germline V gene (reference sequence). The trim removed 6 bases at V and 2 bases at J, leaving 4 bases unmatched. CDR3 residues: CASRRTGVNTGELFF. CDR3 DNA sequence: TGTGCCAGCAGACGGACAGGGGTTAACACCGGGGAGCTGTTTTTT.

The gene calls are TRBV29-1 and TRBJ1-2, with D hard to call. The CDR3 contains 9 residues. From germline, CDR1 is SQVTM and CDR2 ANQGSEA. V was cut by 4 bases and J by 8 bases, with 5 bases left in between. As DNA, the CDR3 is TGCAGCGTTGCGGGCGGCTACACCTTC. This codes for CSVAGGYTF.

The chain is built from TRBV11-2 and TRBJ1-6; D remains ambiguous. The CDR3 covers 13 residues. Looked up from germline, CDR1 is SGHAT and CDR2 is FQNNGV. Deletions cut 2 bases from V and 9 bases from J, with 8 bases between. In DNA form, the CDR3 reads TGTGCCAGCAGCTTAAAACGCTTTTCACCCCTCCACTTT. This gives the protein CASSLKRFSPLHF. Full variable domain (remainder filled in from reference TRBV11-2 and TRBJ1-6): EAGVAQSPRYKIIEKRQSVAFWCNPISGHATLYWYQQILGQGPKLLIQFQNNGVVDDSQLPKDRFSAERLKGVDSTLKIQPAKLEDSAVYLCASSLKRFSPLHFGNGTRLTVT.

This clone appeared once. This chain connects TRBV6-2 or TRBV6-3 to TRBJ1-5, with D unclear. Trimming pared 0 bases from V and 2 bases from J, leaving 11 bases between. The CDR3 has 16 residues. The germline V gene has CDR1 MNHEY and CDR2 SVGEGT. CDR3 bases: TGTGCCAGCAGTTACTCATGGGCGGTTGGCAATCAGCCCCAGCATTTT. Translated, it gives CASSYSWAVGNQPQHF.

The rearrangement links TRBV19 to TRBJ2-1; the D gene could be TRBD1 or TRBD2 (6 bases each). V was cut by 4 bases and J by 5 bases, with 18 bases left in between. CDR1 LNHDA and CDR2 SQIVND come from the germline V gene (reference sequence). The CDR3 is made up of 16 amino acids. The CDR3 DNA reads TGTGCCAGTAGTACTGGGGGATGGAGGGGGGACAATGAGCAGTTCTTC. Translation: CASSTGGWRGDNEQFF.

The chain combines TRBV12-3 or TRBV12-4 with TRBJ1-2, with D maybe TRBD1 (5 bases). Trimming pared 6 bases from V and 10 bases from J, leaving 15 bases between. The CDR3 consists of 12 residues. In DNA, the CDR3 is TGTGCCAGCAGCTCCTTGCGGGACGACTACACCTTC. Amino acids: CASSSLRDDYTF.

The V call is TRBV5-6, the J call TRBJ2-4, with D tentatively TRBD1 (6 bases). The germline V gene encodes CDR1 SGHDT and CDR2 YYEEEE. The CDR3 loop spans 15 amino acids. V was pared by 3 bases and J by 8 bases, with 18 bases between. The CDR3 DNA sequence: TGTGCCAGCAGCTACAACAGGGATGGTAGGGACATTCAGTACTTC. Amino acid sequence: CASSYNRDGRDIQYF.

This clone was seen a few times. CDR3 DNA: TGCGCCAGCAGCCGGGACCTATCCGAGCCCCAGCATTTT. It yields the protein CASSRDLSEPQHF. The chain links TRBV4-1 to TRBJ1-5, with D tentatively TRBD1 (5 bases). The CDR3 totals 13 residues. From germline, CDR1 is MGHRA and CDR2 YSYEKL. V was pared by 4 bases and J by 8 bases, with 12 bases between.

This sequence joins TRBV18 and TRBJ1-1; no firm D call. The germline V gene encodes CDR1 KGHSH and CDR2 LQKENI. CDR3 length: 12 amino acids. Trimming took 3 bases from V and 3 from J, leaving 5 bases between them. This CDR3 reads CASSPGHTEAFF. In nucleotides, the CDR3 is TGTGCCAGCTCACCTGGGCACACTGAAGCTTTCTTT.

The chain has TRBV11-2 and TRBJ2-1; TRBD1 matches at 7 bases. The CDR3 runs 15 residues. J gave up 4 bases and V 1 base, and 4 bases lay outside the gene matches. The germline CDR1 and CDR2 sequences are SGHAT and FQNNGV. The CDR3 DNA sequence: TGTGCCAGCAGCTTAGGTGGGACAGCATACAATGAGCAGTTCTTC. Amino acids: CASSLGGTAYNEQFF.

The chain joins TRBV4-1 to TRBJ2-5, with D tentatively TRBD1 (6 bases). CDR3 length: 16 amino acids. Trimming took off 4 bases at V and 5 bases at J, with 20 bases between the two ends. The germline V gene encodes CDR1 MGHRA and CDR2 YSYEKL. CDR3 nucleotide sequence: TGCGCCAGCAGCCGGGACAATCGCAGGGCTCGGGAGACCCAGTACTTC. It encodes CASSRDNRRARETQYF.

V is TRBV6-2 or TRBV6-3 and J is TRBJ2-3; TRBD2 is a possible D gene (7 bases). The CDR3 is made up of 17 amino acids. V shed 0 bases and J shed 4 bases, with 17 bases lying between them. The germline V gene encodes CDR1 MNHEY and CDR2 SVGEGT. The CDR3 DNA is TGTGCCAGCAGTTACTCGTCTTGGGGGGGGCCATCAGATACGCAGTATTTT. Amino acids: CASSYSSWGGPSDTQYF.

V gene TRBV27 combines with J gene TRBJ2-7; 7 positions match TRBD1. CDR1 is MNHEY and CDR2 is SMNVEV in the germline V gene (reference sequence). V lost 6 bases to trimming and J lost 3 bases; unmatched junction nucleotides: 11. The CDR3 has 15 amino acids. CDR3 nucleotides: TGTGCCAGCAGCTTAAAGGGCACAGGGGTCTACGAGCAGTACTTC. As protein: CASSLKGTGVYEQYF.

The CDR3 sequence: CASSQDLRSDIQYF. CDR3 nucleotide sequence: TGTGCCAGCAGCCAAGATTTAAGGTCAGACATTCAGTACTTC. The J gene is TRBJ2-4, the V gene TRBV3-1 (or the pseudogene TRBV3-2); D is undetermined. Germline assignment: CDR1 LGHDT and CDR2 YNNKEL (reference sequence). The V gene lost 0 bases and the J gene lost 8 bases, with 11 bases spanning the gap. This CDR3 is 14 amino acids long.

V is TRBV6-2 or TRBV6-3 and J is TRBJ1-6; D is perhaps TRBD1 (5 bases). With 2 bases removed from V and 11 bases from J, the gap between germline ends came to 13 bases. CDR1 MNHEY and CDR2 SVGEGT come from the germline V gene. The CDR3 contains 14 residues. The CDR3: CASSYGAVWPPLHF. The CDR3, as DNA: TGTGCCAGCAGTTACGGGGCGGTGTGGCCACCCCTCCACTTT.

The gene calls are TRBV28 and TRBJ1-4, with unresolved D. Trimming left V 6 bases short and J 5 bases short, with 7 bases between. Germline CDR1 reads MDHEN; CDR2 reads SYDVKM. The CDR3 runs 12 residues. CDR3 nucleotides: TGTGCCAGCAGGAGGATCAATGAAAAACTGTTTTTT. It specifies CASRRINEKLFF.